Listed here is a single T cell receptor beta chain. The clone's antigen remains unknown. One base away there is no much larger clone; base qualities are not given. These data come from a study of shared clonotypes between healthy human individuals (dated by TCRdb to about 2020). About the study as a whole: The cohort included three men and a couple of women between 18 and 49 years of age. For each donor, CD4 naive and CD4 memory were each run on three plates, CD8 naive on two plates, and CD8 memory on one plate. Blood TCR repertoires of roughly five healthy adults were deeply sequenced to estimate repertoire size and the extent of clonotype sharing between individuals. Different laboratories and diverse techniques were used to prepare libraries and sequence TCR repertoires, to increase sequencing depth and limit assay-specific biases. Each donor's leukapheresis produced roughly between roughly 0.85 and 10 billion PBMCs. The study at large found these results: Compared with non-shared clonotypes, clonotypes shared by all four sorted-subset donors had higher generation probabilities. Larger estimated clonotype richness was generally found for naive subsets than for memory subsets. When four donors were compared, the shared fraction of clonotypes was 5% to 6.5% for naive CD4, approximately 3.3% for naive CD8, roughly 2.5% for memory CD4, and approximately 0.4% for memory CD8. Sampling was restricted to blood, and TCR repertoires in tissues likely differ from the TCR repertoires found in blood. Pairwise subsampling indicated that sequencing depth was expected to affect the degree of clonotype sharing among donors. Because the study included only a small number of donors, the genetic and exposure-history diversity represented was limited. Incomplete sequencing was indicated by rarefaction of sorted-subset datasets, despite the large sequencing depth.

Using the deep immunoSEQ assay, multiplex PCR amplified TCR CDR3 regions from genomic DNA. Extracted genomic DNA from each cell subset was distributed evenly across all wells of several immunoSEQ 96-well plates, and each plate was treated as a replicate. For sorted subsets, each replicate PCR was loaded with about 200 ng genomic DNA, equivalent to about 33,000 T cell genomes. The purified libraries were quantified using a Qubit 3.0 fluorometer, sized with a Bioanalyzer 2100, and then quantified again using the KAPA Library Quantification kit. A separate single-read 150-cycle Illumina NextSeq 550 flow cell was used to sequence each immunoSEQ 96-well plate. In the authors' own workflow: Because only junctional sequences without quality scores were contained in the immunoSEQ output, filtering matching that applied to full-length reads could not be performed. To assign V/J genes and CDR3, sequences were annotated against IMGT germline references using PyIR, a Python wrapper for IgBLAST v1.9. Any read was removed if the V/J assignment was weak (E-value above 1e-6), the CDR3 was missing, or the read contained stop codons, out-of-frame junctions, or ambiguous translated residues. A V3J clonotype was defined by an identical inferred V gene, J gene, and CDR3 amino acid sequence. The percentage overlap between two repertoires was calculated by dividing the number of shared unique clonotypes by the size of the smaller repertoire. RTK rarefaction, the Chao1 estimator, and Recon v2.1 estimates of unobserved clonotypes were used to assess repertoire richness. For all TCRbeta clonotypes obtained by the gDNA method from a few donors, generation probabilities were computed with OLGA. The table comes from immuneACCESS by way of TCRdb, which keeps in-frame sequences with V and J called. Part of the clones is missing from these tables; in studies checked, under half for an unresolved V gene and the rest for unknown reasons. The DNA gave D and trimming, while V, J and clone size come from that table. A total of roughly 2.4 million clones appear in this sample, approximately 95% of them only once. The top ten clones comprise approximately 0.13% of the sample.

Relative to germline, V is missing 4 bases and J is missing 3 bases, with 9 bases of the junction outside any gene match. Its CDR3 holds 16 amino acids, cysteine through phenylalanine. Solely the CDR3 DNA is kept, with 48 bases framed from the first base. As encoded in the germline V gene, CDR1 is SGHRS while CDR2 is YFSETQ. Donors were healthy HIV-negative adults with no recently reported acute infections or vaccinations. Every donor was a Caucasian adult residing in Nashville, Tennessee, USA. Magnetic negative selection was used to enrich CD4+ T cells, after which naive cells were positively selected on CD45RA and the negative fraction became the memory subset. After blood collection by leukapheresis, PBMCs were isolated using Ficoll-Histopaque density gradient centrifugation and then cryopreserved in the vapor phase of liquid nitrogen. Analytical flow cytometry was used to check the purity and quantity of every magnetically sorted T cell population. Each sorted fraction had its genomic DNA isolated and then quantified by UV absorbance on a Nanodrop 2000c.

Sequenced material: naive CD4+ T cells sorted from blood. This sample's cell subset or site label indicates: CD45RA+ positively selected. The clonotype was recovered from a man between 18 and 35 years old in good health. The chain couples TRBV5-1 to TRBJ2-3, with 9 central nucleotides matching TRBD1. This receptor has the CDR3 CASSPNRDRDTDTQYF. The nucleotides are TGCGCCAGCAGCCCGAACCGGGACAGGGATACAGATACGCAGTATTTT.